This T cell receptor (beta chain) was documented in a study of spatial heterogeneity in lung cancer. In its sample, this clonotype was seen a few times. TCR cDNA molecules were tagged individually, and each one carried a unique molecular identifier. One entry per CDR3 protein, called by TCRdb with MiXCR from the 5' RACE reads. The table has more than 60,000 distinct CDR3 sequences, 6.3% seen once. Between the trimmed V and J ends, which lost 0 bases and 4 bases, there was a span of 9 bases. Germline CDR1 and CDR2: GTSNPN and SVGIG (reference sequence). The CDR3 extends over 13 amino acids. Documented time point: sample taken at primary tumor resection. The donors comprised 70 to 85 untreated early-stage non-small cell lung cancer patients. No cells were sorted before sequencing. The whole RNA sequenced was extracted from tumor, nontumor lung or frozen PBMC.

The starting material was PBMCs, obtained at surgery. The chain carries TRBV30 and TRBJ1-1, with no clear D. This clonotype was sampled from a female donor with early-stage non-small cell lung cancer. CDR3 sequence (DNA): TGTGCCTGGAGTGTCTGGGTAAGCACTGAAGCTTTCTTT. The encoded protein is CAWSVWVSTEAFF.